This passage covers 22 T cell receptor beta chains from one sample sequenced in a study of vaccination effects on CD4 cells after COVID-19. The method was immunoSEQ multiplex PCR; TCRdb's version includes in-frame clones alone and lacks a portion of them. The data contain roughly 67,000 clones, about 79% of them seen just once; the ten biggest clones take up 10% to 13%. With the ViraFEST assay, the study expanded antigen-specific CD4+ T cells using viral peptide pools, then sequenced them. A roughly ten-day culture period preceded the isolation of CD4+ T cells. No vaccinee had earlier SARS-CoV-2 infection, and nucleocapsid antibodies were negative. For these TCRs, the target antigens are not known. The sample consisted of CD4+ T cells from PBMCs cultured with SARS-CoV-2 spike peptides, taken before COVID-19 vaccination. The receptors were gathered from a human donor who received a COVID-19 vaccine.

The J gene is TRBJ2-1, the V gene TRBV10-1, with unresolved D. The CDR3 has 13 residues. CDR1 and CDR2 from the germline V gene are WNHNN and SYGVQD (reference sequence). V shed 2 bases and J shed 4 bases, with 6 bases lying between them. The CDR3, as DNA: TGCGCCAGCAGTGAGGGCAGATACAATGAGCAGTTCTTC. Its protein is CASSEGRYNEQFF.

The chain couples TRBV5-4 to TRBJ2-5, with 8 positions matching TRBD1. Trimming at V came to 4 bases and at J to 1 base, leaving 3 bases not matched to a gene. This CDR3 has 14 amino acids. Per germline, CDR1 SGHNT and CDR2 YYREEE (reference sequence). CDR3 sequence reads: CASSPGQGQETQYF. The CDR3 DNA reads TGTGCCAGCAGCCCAGGACAGGGCCAAGAGACCCAGTACTTC.

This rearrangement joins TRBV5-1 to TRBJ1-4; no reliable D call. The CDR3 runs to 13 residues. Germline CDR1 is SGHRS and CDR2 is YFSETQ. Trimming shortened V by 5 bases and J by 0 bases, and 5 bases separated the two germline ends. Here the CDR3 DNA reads TGCGCCAGCAGGGATCCAACTAATGAAAAACTGTTTTTT. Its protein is CASRDPTNEKLFF.

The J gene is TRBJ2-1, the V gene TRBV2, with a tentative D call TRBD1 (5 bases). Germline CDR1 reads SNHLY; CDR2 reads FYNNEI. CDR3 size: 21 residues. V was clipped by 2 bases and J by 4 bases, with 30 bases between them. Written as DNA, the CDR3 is TGTGCCAGCAGTGAATTCGCCAGGACAAGAGATAAGTCGATTTTATACAATGAGCAGTTCTTC. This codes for CASSEFARTRDKSILYNEQFF.

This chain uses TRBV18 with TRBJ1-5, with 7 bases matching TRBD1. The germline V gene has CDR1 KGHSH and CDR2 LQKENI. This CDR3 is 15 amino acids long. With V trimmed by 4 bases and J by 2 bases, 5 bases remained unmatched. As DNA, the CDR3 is TGTGCCAGCTCACACGAAGGGACAGGCAATCAGCCCCAGCATTTT. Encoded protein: CASSHEGTGNQPQHF.

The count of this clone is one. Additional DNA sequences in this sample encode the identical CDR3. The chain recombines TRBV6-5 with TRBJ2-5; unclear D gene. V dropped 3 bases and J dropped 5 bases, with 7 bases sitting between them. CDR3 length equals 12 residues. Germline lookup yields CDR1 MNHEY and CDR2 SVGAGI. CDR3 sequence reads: CASSYAGETQYF. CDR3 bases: TGTGCCAGCAGTTATGCCGGGGAGACCCAGTACTTC.

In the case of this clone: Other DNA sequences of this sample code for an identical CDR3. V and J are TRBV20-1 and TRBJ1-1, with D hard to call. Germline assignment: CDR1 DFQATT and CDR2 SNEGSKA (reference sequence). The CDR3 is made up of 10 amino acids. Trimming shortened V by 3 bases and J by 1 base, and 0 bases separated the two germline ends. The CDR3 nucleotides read TGCAGTGCTAGGAACACTGAAGCTTTCTTT. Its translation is CSARNTEAFF.

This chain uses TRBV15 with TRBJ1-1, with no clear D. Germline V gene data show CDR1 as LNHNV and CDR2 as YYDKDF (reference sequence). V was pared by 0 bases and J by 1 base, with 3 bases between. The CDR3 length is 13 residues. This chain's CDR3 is CATSREGNTEAFF. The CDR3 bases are TGTGCCACCAGCAGAGAAGGGAACACTGAAGCTTTCTTT.

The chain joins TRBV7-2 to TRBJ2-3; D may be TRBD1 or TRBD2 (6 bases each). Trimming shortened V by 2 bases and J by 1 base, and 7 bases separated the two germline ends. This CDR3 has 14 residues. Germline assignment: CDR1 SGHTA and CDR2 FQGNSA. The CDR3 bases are TGTGCCAGCAGCTTAAGGGGGGGCACAGATACGCAGTATTTT. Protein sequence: CASSLRGGTDTQYF.

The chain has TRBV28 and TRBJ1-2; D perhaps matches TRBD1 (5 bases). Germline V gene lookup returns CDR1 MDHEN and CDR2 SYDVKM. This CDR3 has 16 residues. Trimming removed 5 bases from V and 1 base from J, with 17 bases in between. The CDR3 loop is CASSHTRDGGNYGYTF. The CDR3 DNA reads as TGTGCCAGCAGTCACACCCGGGACGGGGGTAACTATGGCTACACCTTC.

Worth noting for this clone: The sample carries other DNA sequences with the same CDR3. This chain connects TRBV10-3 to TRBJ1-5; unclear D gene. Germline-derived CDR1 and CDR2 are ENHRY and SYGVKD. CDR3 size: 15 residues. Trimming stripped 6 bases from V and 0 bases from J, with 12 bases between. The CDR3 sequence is CAISESPYSNQPQHF. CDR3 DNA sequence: TGTGCCATCAGCGAATCACCGTATAGCAATCAGCCCCAGCATTTT.

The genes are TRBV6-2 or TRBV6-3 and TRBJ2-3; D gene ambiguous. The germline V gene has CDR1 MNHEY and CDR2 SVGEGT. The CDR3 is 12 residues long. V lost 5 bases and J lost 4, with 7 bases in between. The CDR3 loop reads CASSPQADTQYF. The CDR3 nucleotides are TGTGCCAGCAGTCCACAAGCAGATACGCAGTATTTT.

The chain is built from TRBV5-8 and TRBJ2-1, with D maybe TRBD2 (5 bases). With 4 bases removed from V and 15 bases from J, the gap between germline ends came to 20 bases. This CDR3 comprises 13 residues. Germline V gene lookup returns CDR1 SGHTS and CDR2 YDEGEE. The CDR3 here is CASSRERSPYGFF. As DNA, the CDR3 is TGTGCCAGCAGCCGCGAGCGGTCCCCCTATGGGTTCTTC.

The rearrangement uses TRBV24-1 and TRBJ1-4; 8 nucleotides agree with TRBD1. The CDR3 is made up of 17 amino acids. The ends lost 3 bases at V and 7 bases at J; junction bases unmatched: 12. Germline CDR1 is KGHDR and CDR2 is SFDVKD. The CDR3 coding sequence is TGTGCCACCAGTGATCCTGGACAGGGTGACTCTGCTGAAAAACTGTTTTTT. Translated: CATSDPGQGDSAEKLFF.

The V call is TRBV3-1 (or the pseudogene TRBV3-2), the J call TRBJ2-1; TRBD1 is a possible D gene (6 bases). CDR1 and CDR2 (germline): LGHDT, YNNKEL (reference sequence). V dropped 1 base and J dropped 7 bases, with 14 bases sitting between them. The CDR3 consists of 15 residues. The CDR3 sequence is CASSQVTGSGNEQFF. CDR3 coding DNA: TGTGCCAGCAGCCAAGTTACAGGGTCGGGTAATGAGCAGTTCTTC.

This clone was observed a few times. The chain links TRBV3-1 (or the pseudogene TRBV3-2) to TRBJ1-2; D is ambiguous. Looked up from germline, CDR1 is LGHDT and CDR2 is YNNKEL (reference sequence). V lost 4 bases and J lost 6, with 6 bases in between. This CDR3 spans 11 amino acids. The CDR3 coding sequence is TGTGCCAGCAGCCGCATCCATGGCTACACCTTC. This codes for CASSRIHGYTF.

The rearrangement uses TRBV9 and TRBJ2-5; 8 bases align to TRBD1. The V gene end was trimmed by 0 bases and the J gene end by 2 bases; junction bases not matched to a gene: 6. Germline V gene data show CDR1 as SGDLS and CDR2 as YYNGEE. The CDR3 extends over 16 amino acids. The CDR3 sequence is CASSVGTTGGQETQYF. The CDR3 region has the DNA TGTGCCAGCAGCGTAGGTACTACAGGGGGACAAGAGACCCAGTACTTC.

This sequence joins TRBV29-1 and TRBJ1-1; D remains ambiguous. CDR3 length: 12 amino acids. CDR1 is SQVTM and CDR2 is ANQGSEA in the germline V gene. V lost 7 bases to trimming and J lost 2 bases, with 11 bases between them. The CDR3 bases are TGCAGCGCCCGACGGGAAAACACTGAAGCTTTCTTT. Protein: CSARRENTEAFF.

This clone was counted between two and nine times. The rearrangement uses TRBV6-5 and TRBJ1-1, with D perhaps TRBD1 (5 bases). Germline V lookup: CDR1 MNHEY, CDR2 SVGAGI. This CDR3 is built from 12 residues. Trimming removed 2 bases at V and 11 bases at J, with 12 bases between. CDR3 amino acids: CASSYGGGQAFF. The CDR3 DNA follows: TGTGCCAGCAGTTACGGCGGGGGTCAGGCTTTCTTT.

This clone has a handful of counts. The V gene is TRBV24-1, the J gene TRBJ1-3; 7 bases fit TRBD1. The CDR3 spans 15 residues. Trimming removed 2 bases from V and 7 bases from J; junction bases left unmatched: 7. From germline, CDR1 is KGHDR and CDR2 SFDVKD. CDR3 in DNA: TGTGCCACCAGTGATTCCCGGACAGGATCGAACACCATATATTTT. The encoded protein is CATSDSRTGSNTIYF.

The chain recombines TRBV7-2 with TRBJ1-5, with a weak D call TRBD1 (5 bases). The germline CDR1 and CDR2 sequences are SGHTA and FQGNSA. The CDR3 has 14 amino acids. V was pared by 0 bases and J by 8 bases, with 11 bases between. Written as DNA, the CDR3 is TGTGCCAGCAGCTTAGCGAGCAGGGAGGAGCCCCAGCATTTT. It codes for CASSLASREEPQHF.

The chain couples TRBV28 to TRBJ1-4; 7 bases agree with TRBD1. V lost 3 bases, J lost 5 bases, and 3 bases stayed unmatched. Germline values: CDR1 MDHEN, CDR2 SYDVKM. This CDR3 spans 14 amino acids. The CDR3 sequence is CASSLAGGNEKLFF. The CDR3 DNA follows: TGTGCCAGCAGTTTGGCAGGGGGGAATGAAAAACTGTTTTTT.